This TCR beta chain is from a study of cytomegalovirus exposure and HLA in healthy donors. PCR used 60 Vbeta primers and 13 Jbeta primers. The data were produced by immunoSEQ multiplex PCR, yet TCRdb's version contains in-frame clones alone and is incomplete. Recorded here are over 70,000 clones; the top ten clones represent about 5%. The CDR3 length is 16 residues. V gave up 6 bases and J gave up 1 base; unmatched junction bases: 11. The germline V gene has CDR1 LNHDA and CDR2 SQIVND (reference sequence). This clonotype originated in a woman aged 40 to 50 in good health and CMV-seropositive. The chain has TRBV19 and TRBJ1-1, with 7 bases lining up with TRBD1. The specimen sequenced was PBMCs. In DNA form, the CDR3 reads TGTGCCAGTAGCGGGTCGACAGGGCAACCGAACACTGAAGCTTTCTTT. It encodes CASSGSTGQPNTEAFF. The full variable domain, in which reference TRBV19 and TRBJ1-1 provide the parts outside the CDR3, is DGGITQSPKYLFRKEGQNVTLSCEQNLNHDAMYWYRQDPGQGLRLIYYSQIVNDFQKGDIAEGYSVSREKKESFPLTVTSAQKNPTAFYLCASSGSTGQPNTEAFFGQGTRLTVV.